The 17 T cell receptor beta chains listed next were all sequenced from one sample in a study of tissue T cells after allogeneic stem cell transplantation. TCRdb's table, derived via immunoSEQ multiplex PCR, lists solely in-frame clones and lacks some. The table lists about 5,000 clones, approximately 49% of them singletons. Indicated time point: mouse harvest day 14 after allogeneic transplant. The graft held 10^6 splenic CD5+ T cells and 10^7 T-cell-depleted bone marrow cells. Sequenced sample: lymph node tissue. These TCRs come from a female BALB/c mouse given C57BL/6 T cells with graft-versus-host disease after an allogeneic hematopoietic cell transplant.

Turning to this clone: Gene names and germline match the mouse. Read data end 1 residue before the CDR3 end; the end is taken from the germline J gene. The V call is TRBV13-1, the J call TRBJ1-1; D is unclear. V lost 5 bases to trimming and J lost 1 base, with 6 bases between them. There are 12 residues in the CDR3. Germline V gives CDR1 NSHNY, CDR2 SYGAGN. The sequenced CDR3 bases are TGTGCCAGCAGAGGGCAAAACACAGAAGTCTTC. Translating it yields CASRGQNTEVF. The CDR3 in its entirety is CASRGQNTEVFF.

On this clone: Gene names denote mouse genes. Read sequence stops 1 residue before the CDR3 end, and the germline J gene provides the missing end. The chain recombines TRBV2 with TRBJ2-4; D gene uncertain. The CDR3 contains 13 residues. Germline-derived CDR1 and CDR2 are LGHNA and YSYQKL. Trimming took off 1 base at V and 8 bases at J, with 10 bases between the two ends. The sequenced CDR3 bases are TGTGCCAGCAGCCAAGGGCAGGCCCCCACCTTGTAC. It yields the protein CASSQGQAPTLY. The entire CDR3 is CASSQGQAPTLYF.

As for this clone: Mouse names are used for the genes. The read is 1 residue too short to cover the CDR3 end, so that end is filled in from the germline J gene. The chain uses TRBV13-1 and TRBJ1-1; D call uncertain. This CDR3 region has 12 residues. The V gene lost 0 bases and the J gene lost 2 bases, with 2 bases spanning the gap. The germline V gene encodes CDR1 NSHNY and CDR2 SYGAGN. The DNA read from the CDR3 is TGTGCCAGCAGTGATGCCAACACAGAAGTCTTC. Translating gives CASSDANTEVF. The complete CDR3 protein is CASSDANTEVFF.

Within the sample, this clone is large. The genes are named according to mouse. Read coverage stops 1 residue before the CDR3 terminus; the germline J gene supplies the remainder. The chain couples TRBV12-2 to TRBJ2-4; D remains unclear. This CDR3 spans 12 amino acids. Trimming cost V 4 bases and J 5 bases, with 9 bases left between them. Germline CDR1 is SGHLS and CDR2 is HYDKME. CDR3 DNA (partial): TGTGCCAGCTCACCGACAACAAACACCTTGTAC. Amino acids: CASSPTTNTLY. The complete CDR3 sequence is CASSPTTNTLYF.

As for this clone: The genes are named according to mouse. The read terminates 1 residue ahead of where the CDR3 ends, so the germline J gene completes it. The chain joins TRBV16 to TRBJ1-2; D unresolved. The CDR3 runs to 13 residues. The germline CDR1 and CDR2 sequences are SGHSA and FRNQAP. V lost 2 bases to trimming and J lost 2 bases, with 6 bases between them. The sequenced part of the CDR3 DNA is TGTGCAAGCAGCTTAAGCAGTAACTCCGACTACACC. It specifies CASSLSSNSDYT. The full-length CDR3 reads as CASSLSSNSDYTF.

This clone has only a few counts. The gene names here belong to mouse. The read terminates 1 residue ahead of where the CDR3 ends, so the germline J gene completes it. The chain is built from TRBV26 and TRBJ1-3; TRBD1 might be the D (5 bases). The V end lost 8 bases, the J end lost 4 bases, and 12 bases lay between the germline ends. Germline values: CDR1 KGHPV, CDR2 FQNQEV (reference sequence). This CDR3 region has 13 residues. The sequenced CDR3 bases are TGTGCCAGCGCCGAGGGGCGGGGAAATACGCTCTAT. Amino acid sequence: CASAEGRGNTLY. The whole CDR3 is CASAEGRGNTLYF.

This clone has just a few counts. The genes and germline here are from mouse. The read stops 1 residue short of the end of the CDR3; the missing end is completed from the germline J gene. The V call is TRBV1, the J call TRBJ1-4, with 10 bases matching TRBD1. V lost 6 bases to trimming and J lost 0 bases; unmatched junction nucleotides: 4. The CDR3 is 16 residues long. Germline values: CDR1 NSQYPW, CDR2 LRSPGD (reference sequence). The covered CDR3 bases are TGCACCTGCAGAAGGACAGGGGGGATTTCCAACGAAAGATTATTT. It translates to CTCRRTGGISNERLF. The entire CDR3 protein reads CTCRRTGGISNERLFF.

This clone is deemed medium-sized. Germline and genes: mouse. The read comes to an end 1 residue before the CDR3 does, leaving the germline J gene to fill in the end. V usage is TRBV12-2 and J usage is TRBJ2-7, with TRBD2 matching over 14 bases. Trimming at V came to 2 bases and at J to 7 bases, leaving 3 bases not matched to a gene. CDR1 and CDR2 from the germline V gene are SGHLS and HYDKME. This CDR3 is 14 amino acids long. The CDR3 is CASSPGLGGREQYF. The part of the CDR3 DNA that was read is TGTGCCAGCTCTCCGGGACTGGGGGGGCGCGAACAGTAC.

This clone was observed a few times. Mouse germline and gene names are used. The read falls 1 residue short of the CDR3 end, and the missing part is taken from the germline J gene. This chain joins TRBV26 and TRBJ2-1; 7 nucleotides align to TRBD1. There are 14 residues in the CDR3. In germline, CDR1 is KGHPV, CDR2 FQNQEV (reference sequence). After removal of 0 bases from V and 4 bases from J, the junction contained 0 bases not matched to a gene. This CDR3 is CASSLSTGYAEQFF. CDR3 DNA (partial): TGTGCCAGCAGTCTGTCGACAGGGTATGCTGAGCAGTTC.

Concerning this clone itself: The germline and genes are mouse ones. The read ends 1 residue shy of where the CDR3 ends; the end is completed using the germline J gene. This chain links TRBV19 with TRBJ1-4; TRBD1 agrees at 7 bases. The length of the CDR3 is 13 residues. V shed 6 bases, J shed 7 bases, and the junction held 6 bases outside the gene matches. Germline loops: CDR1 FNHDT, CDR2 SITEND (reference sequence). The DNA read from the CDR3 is TGTGCCAGCAATGACAGGGTAGGCGAAAGATTATTT. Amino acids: CASNDRVGERLF. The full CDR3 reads CASNDRVGERLFF.

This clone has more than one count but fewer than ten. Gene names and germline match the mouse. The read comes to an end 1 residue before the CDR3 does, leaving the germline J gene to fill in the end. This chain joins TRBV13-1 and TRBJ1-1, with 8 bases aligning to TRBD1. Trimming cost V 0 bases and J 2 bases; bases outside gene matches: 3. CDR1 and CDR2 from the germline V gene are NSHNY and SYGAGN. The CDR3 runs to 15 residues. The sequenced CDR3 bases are TGTGCCAGCAGTGATGCTGGGACAGGTAACACAGAAGTCTTC. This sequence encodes CASSDAGTGNTEVF. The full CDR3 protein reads CASSDAGTGNTEVFF.

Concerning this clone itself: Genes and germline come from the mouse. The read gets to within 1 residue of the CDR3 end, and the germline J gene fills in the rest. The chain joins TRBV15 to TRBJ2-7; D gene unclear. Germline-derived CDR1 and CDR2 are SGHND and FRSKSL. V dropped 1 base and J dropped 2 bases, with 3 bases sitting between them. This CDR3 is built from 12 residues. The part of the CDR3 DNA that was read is TGTGCCAGCAGTTTAGGGGCCTATGAACAGTAC. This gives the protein CASSLGAYEQY. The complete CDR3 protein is CASSLGAYEQYF. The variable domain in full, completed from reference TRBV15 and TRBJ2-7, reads DAGVTQTPRHEVAEKGQTIILKCEPVSGHNDLFWYRQTKIQGLELLSYFRSKSLMEDGGAFKDRFKAEMLNSSFSTLKIQPTEPKDSAVYLCASSLGAYEQYFGPGTRLTVL.

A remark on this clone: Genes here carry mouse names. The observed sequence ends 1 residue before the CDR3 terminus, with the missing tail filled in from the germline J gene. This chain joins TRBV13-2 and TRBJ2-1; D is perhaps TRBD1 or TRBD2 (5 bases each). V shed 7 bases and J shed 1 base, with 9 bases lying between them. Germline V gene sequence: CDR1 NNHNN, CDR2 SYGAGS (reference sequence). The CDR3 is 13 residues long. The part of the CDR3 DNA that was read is TGTGCCAGCTACCGGGACAACTATGCTGAGCAGTTC. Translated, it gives CASYRDNYAEQF. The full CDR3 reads CASYRDNYAEQFF.

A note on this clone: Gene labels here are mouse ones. The sequenced part of the CDR3 DNA is TGTGCCAGCAGCTTACAGGGATGGAGTGCAGAAACGCTGTAT. It yields the protein CASSLQGWSAETLY. The full CDR3 protein is CASSLQGWSAETLYF. The chain joins TRBV3 to TRBJ2-3; a weak D match, TRBD1 (5 bases). The read falls 1 residue short of the CDR3 end, and the missing part is taken from the germline J gene. The germline gives CDR1 SNHLY, CDR2 FYNGKV (reference sequence). The CDR3 extends over 15 amino acids. The germline V and J ends were trimmed by 2 bases and 0 bases, with 9 bases remaining between them.

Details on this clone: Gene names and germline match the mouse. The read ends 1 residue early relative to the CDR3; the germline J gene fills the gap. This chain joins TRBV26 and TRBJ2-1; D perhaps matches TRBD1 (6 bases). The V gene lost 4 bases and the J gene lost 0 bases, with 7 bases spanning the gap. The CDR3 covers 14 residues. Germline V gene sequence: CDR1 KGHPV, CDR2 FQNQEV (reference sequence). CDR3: CASSRDINYAEQFF. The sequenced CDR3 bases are TGTGCCAGCAGTCGGGACATTAACTATGCTGAGCAGTTC.

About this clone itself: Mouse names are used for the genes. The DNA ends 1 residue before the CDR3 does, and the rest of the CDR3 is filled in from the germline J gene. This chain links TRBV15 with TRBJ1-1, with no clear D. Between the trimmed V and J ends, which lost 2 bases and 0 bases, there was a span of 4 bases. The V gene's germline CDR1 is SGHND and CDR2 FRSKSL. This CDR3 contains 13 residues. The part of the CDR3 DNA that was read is TGTGCCAGCAGTTTAACAACAAACACAGAAGTCTTC. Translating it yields CASSLTTNTEVF. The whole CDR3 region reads CASSLTTNTEVFF.

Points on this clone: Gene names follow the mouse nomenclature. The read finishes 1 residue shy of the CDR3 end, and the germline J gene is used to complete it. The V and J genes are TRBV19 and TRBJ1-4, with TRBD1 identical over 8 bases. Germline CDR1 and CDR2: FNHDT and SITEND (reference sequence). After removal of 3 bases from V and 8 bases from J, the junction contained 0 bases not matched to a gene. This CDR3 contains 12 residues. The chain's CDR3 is CASSRTGERLFF. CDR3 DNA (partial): TGTGCCAGCAGTAGGACAGGGGAAAGATTATTT. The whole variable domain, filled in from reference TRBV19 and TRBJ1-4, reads GGIITQTPKFLIGQEGQKLTLKCQQNFNHDTMYWYRQDSGKGLRLIYYSITENDLQKGDLSEGYDASREKKSSFSLTVTSAQKNEMAVFLCASSRTGERLFFGHGTKLSVL.